These 32 T cell receptor beta chains originate from one sample sequenced in a study of beta chain features in type 1 diabetes. Findings and caveats of the study: People with Type 1 diabetes carried modestly yet significantly shorter TCRB CDR3s in all four CD4+ subsets.

The entirety of the isolated RNA underwent reverse transcription, so expressed TCRB transcripts were sequenced. Clones were read by immunoSEQ multiplex PCR, and TCRdb kept only the in-frame ones, dropping some. The sample comprises 600,000 or so clones, around 12% of which are singletons, and approximately 0.11% rests with the top ten. Their antigen targets remain unknown. The sequencing input was naive CD4+ T cells from blood. The origin of the receptors is a man under 40 with type 1 diabetes.

This clone showed up just a few times. The chain employs TRBV21-1 and TRBJ2-1. TRBV21-1 is a documented pseudogene. The CDR3 is 13 residues long. The CDR3 is CASSKVPNNEQFF. CDR3 nucleotide sequence: TGTGCCAGCAGCAAAGTGCCGAACAATGAGCAGTTCTTC.

The rearrangement links TRBV7-2 to TRBJ2-3; D uncertain. CDR1 is SGHTA, CDR2 FQGNSA, per germline. Trimming removed 4 bases at V and 1 base at J, with 12 bases between. The CDR3 has 15 amino acids. The CDR3 DNA is TGTGCCAGCAGCTCCTTGAGGAGCGGCACAGATACGCAGTATTTT. Translating gives CASSSLRSGTDTQYF.

The rearrangement uses TRBV6-5 and TRBJ2-1; D not certain. V shed 9 bases and J shed 4 bases, with 7 bases lying between them. In germline, CDR1 is MNHEY, CDR2 SVGAGI. CDR3 size: 11 residues. The CDR3 is CASERYNEQFF. The CDR3 DNA is TGTGCCAGTGAGAGATACAATGAGCAGTTCTTC.

The genes are TRBV25-1 and TRBJ1-1; TRBD1 matches 7 bases. Germline-derived CDR1 and CDR2 are MGHDK and SYGVNS. The CDR3 totals 14 residues. With V trimmed by 5 bases and J by 1 base, 4 bases remained unmatched. The DNA of the CDR3 is TGTGCCAGCAGTACGACAGGGTGGAACACTGAAGCTTTCTTT. Translated: CASSTTGWNTEAFF.

This chain uses TRBV5-1 with TRBJ2-3, with D possibly TRBD1 on 6 matching bases. This CDR3 comprises 15 residues. V lost 2 bases to trimming and J lost 2 bases, with 12 bases between them. Germline CDR1 SGHRS, CDR2 YFSETQ. The CDR3 protein is CASSFGRGFTDTQYF. The CDR3 nucleotides read TGCGCCAGCAGCTTCGGCAGGGGCTTCACAGATACGCAGTATTTT.

In this sample, this clone turned up a few times. This sequence joins TRBV23-1 and TRBJ2-2; TRBD1 or TRBD2 may be the D gene (5 bases each). TRBV23-1 is identified as an open reading frame with a role that is uncertain. This CDR3 spans 15 amino acids. Trimming took off 6 bases at V and 4 bases at J, with 15 bases between the two ends. Written as DNA, the CDR3 is TGCGCCAGCAGCCAAAGCAGGGACCCCACCGGGGAGCTGTTTTTT. Translated, it gives CASSQSRDPTGELFF.

This clone was counted between two and nine times. This CDR3 reads CASSFRGLDIQYF. CDR3 in DNA: TGTGCCAGCAGCTTCAGGGGGCTGGACATTCAGTACTTC. The genes are TRBV11-2 and TRBJ2-4; TRBD1 matches at 8 bases. V lost 3 bases to trimming and J lost 8 bases; unmatched junction nucleotides: 3. The CDR3 extends over 13 amino acids. Germline V gene sequence: CDR1 SGHAT, CDR2 FQNNGV.

This clone was counted a few times. The V call is TRBV29-1, the J call TRBJ2-5; D not resolved. V lost 4 bases, J lost 1 base, and 10 bases lay in between. The CDR3 is made up of 13 amino acids. CDR1 is SQVTM and CDR2 is ANQGSEA in the germline V gene. In DNA, the CDR3 is TGCAGCGTTGTAAGGCAGACCCAAGAGACCCAGTACTTC. It encodes CSVVRQTQETQYF.

This clone was detected ten times or more. This chain uses TRBV7-2 with TRBJ2-3; 8 bases are shared with TRBD2. The trim removed 3 bases at V and 3 bases at J, leaving 8 bases unmatched. Germline-derived CDR1 and CDR2 are SGHTA and FQGNSA. The CDR3 loop spans 16 amino acids. This CDR3 reads CASSFSWSGGTDTQYF. The CDR3 nucleotides are TGTGCCAGCAGCTTTTCCTGGAGCGGGGGAACAGATACGCAGTATTTT.

In nucleotides, the CDR3 is TGTGCCAGCAGCTGGCGGAAGGACGGGGAGCTGTTTTTT. This translates into CASSWRKDGELFF. The chain joins TRBV7-8 to TRBJ2-2; D remains ambiguous. Germline V gene data show CDR1 as SGHVS and CDR2 as FQNEAQ. The CDR3 length is 13 residues. V shed 4 bases and J shed 7 bases, with 10 bases lying between them.

The V gene is TRBV5-1, the J gene TRBJ1-1; no firm D call. The ends were cut back, 3 bases at V and 3 bases at J, with 18 bases in the middle. Germline CDR1 SGHRS, CDR2 YFSETQ. The CDR3 is 16 residues long. CDR3 protein: CASSSATSVKDTEAFF. CDR3 coding DNA: TGCGCCAGCAGCTCTGCGACATCGGTTAAGGACACTGAAGCTTTCTTT. Variable domain in full (rest from reference TRBV5-1 and TRBJ1-1): KAGVTQTPRYLIKTRGQQVTLSCSPISGHRSVSWYQQTPGQGLQFLFEYFSETQRNKGNFPGRFSGRQFSNSRSEMNVSTLELGDSALYLCASSSATSVKDTEAFFGQGTRLTVV.

This sequence joins TRBV7-2 and TRBJ2-7, with D hard to call. CDR3 size: 14 residues. Per germline, CDR1 SGHTA and CDR2 FQGNSA. V lost 1 base, J lost 0 bases, and 7 bases lay in between. CDR3 sequence (DNA): TGTGCCAGCAGCTTAGGCGTGCGCTCCTACGAGCAGTACTTC. It encodes CASSLGVRSYEQYF. Drawing the rest from reference TRBV7-2 and TRBJ2-7, the complete variable domain is GAGVSQSPSNKVTEKGKDVELRCDPISGHTALYWYRQSLGQGLEFLIYFQGNSAPDKSGLPSDRFSAERTGGSVSTLTIQRTQQEDSAVYLCASSLGVRSYEQYFGPGTRLTVT.

This clone was observed a handful of times. This sequence joins TRBV7-9 and TRBJ1-2; 11 bases fit TRBD1. The junction had 11 bases not matched to a gene; V was cut back by 6 bases and J by 8 bases. The CDR3 runs 15 residues. From germline, CDR1 is SEHNR and CDR2 FQNEAQ (reference sequence). Here the CDR3 reads CASSLTRTGGDGYTF. CDR3 nucleotides: TGTGCCAGCAGTCTCACCCGGACAGGGGGCGACGGCTACACCTTC.

This clone was recorded a few times. The V and J genes are TRBV28 and TRBJ1-5; D remains ambiguous. Trimming took 6 bases from V and 0 from J, leaving 15 bases between them. Germline V CDR1 and CDR2: MDHEN, SYDVKM. The CDR3 has 16 amino acids. The CDR3 reads CASRAGKFYSNQPQHF. The CDR3 nucleotides are TGTGCCAGCAGGGCGGGGAAGTTTTATAGCAATCAGCCCCAGCATTTT.

The chain carries TRBV7-2 and TRBJ1-2, with D maybe TRBD1 (5 bases). This CDR3 region has 16 residues. The germline CDR1 and CDR2 sequences are SGHTA and FQGNSA. V lost 2 bases and J lost 1, with 14 bases in between. CDR3 nucleotide sequence: TGTGCCAGCAGCTTAACCCAGGGACGCCTTAACTATGGCTACACCTTC. Amino acids: CASSLTQGRLNYGYTF.

This clone was recorded a few times. V gene TRBV4-1 combines with J gene TRBJ2-5, with 8 bases matching TRBD1. CDR1 and CDR2 from the germline V gene are MGHRA and YSYEKL. The V segment lost 0 bases and the J segment 8 bases; nucleotides outside the gene matches: 5. The CDR3 is made up of 14 amino acids. The chain's CDR3 is CASSQEGQGLTQYF. CDR3 in DNA: TGCGCCAGCAGCCAAGAAGGACAGGGCCTCACCCAGTACTTC.

This clone was observed a handful of times. The chain joins TRBV7-6 to TRBJ2-2; D remains unclear. V lost 0 bases and J 0 bases, leaving 5 bases between the germline ends. The CDR3 length is 15 residues. Germline-derived CDR1 and CDR2 are SGHVS and FNYEAQ. In DNA form, the CDR3 reads TGTGCCAGCAGCTTAGCGCTCGCGAACACCGGGGAGCTGTTTTTT. Protein sequence: CASSLALANTGELFF.

This clone turned up a few times. The chain carries TRBV4-1 and TRBJ2-1; TRBD1 matches at 7 bases. The CDR3 loop spans 16 amino acids. V lost 6 bases to trimming and J lost 3 bases; unmatched junction nucleotides: 11. Germline V lookup: CDR1 MGHRA, CDR2 YSYEKL. Written as DNA, the CDR3 is TGCGCCAGCAGGCCGATGACAGGGTCGCTCTACAATGAGCAGTTCTTC. Amino acid sequence: CASRPMTGSLYNEQFF.

The V gene is TRBV7-9, the J gene TRBJ1-2; 7 nucleotides match TRBD1. Germline-derived CDR1 and CDR2 are SEHNR and FQNEAQ (reference sequence). This CDR3 is 13 amino acids long. V lost 3 bases, J lost 6 bases, and 4 bases stayed unmatched. In nucleotides, the CDR3 is TGTGCCAGCAGCTTGACAGGGTTCCATGGCTACACCTTC. Translated, it gives CASSLTGFHGYTF.

This chain joins TRBV5-1 and TRBJ1-2; 9 positions agree with TRBD1. This CDR3 comprises 14 residues. The germline gives CDR1 SGHRS, CDR2 YFSETQ. V dropped 4 bases and J dropped 6; count of bases not matched to a gene: 7. The CDR3 protein is CASSHRDREDGYTF. The DNA of the CDR3 is TGCGCCAGCAGCCACCGGGACAGGGAGGATGGCTACACCTTC. The variable domain in full, completed from reference TRBV5-1 and TRBJ1-2, reads KAGVTQTPRYLIKTRGQQVTLSCSPISGHRSVSWYQQTPGQGLQFLFEYFSETQRNKGNFPGRFSGRQFSNSRSEMNVSTLELGDSALYLCASSHRDREDGYTFGSGTRLTVV.

Only a few counts were recorded for this clone. The CDR3 DNA follows: TGCGCCAGCAGCTTGGCGAAATGGACAGACGACTATGGCTACACCTTC. Translated: CASSLAKWTDDYGYTF. The chain uses TRBV5-1 and TRBJ1-2; D may be TRBD1 (6 bases). Germline V gene lookup returns CDR1 SGHRS and CDR2 YFSETQ. The CDR3 consists of 16 residues. V was cut by 0 bases and J by 3 bases, with 15 bases left in between.

This clone has more than one count but fewer than ten. This rearrangement joins TRBV4-3 to TRBJ2-1, with D uncertain. Trimming cost V 0 bases and J 3 bases, with 9 bases left between them. Germline V gene lookup returns CDR1 LGHNA and CDR2 YSLEER. This CDR3 is built from 15 residues. In nucleotides, the CDR3 is TGCGCCAGCAGCCAAGATCAAGGAGTCTACAATGAGCAGTTCTTC. Its translation is CASSQDQGVYNEQFF.

The CDR3 region is CASSPHRGYEDDEQYF. The CDR3 nucleotides read TGTGCCAGCAGCCCCCACAGGGGCTACGAGGACGACGAGCAGTACTTC. This sequence joins TRBV4-2 and TRBJ2-7; the match to TRBD1 covers 7 bases. This CDR3 region has 16 residues. The germline gives CDR1 LGHNA, CDR2 YNFKEQ. The V gene end was trimmed by 4 bases and the J gene end by 5 bases; junction bases not matched to a gene: 14.

This chain joins TRBV6-5 and TRBJ1-2, with a weak D call TRBD1 (5 bases). This CDR3 has 13 amino acids. Trimming stripped 3 bases from V and 4 bases from J, with 9 bases between. Germline values: CDR1 MNHEY, CDR2 SVGAGI. CDR3 sequence reads: CASSYQGSYGYTF. CDR3 DNA: TGTGCCAGCAGTTATCAGGGTAGCTATGGCTACACCTTC.

Only a few counts were recorded for this clone. V is TRBV9 and J is TRBJ2-2; D uncertain. The germline gives CDR1 SGDLS, CDR2 YYNGEE. The CDR3 covers 15 residues. V lost 0 bases and J lost 6, with 12 bases in between. The CDR3: CASSVGSAHAGELFF. CDR3 sequence (DNA): TGTGCCAGCAGCGTAGGTTCAGCTCACGCCGGGGAGCTGTTTTTT.

This clone was seen a few times. J is TRBJ2-3 and V is TRBV5-6; 7 bases line up with TRBD2. V was pared by 7 bases and J by 8 bases, with 1 base of the junction left unmatched. This CDR3 spans 10 amino acids. CDR1 and CDR2 from the germline V gene are SGHDT and YYEEEE. CDR3 coding DNA: TGTGCCAGCGGGAGGGTTACGCAGTATTTT. It encodes CASGRVTQYF.

The V gene is TRBV6-6, the J gene TRBJ1-6; D perhaps matches TRBD1 (5 bases). The CDR3 is 14 residues long. Germline CDR1 reads MNHNY; CDR2 reads SVGAGI (reference sequence). V shed 6 bases and J shed 8 bases, with 14 bases lying between them. CDR3 amino acids: CASRRSGSDSPLHF. The DNA of the CDR3 is TGTGCCAGCAGACGATCAGGGAGTGATTCACCCCTCCACTTT.

The rearrangement links TRBV5-1 to TRBJ2-1; D is uncertain. The germline CDR1 and CDR2 sequences are SGHRS and YFSETQ. The CDR3 spans 16 residues. Trimming stripped 0 bases from V and 4 bases from J, with 14 bases between. CDR3 region: CASSLAEISSYNEQFF. The CDR3, as DNA: TGCGCCAGCAGCTTGGCAGAAATCTCCTCTTACAATGAGCAGTTCTTC.

This clone has just a few counts. The chain joins TRBV30 to TRBJ2-7, with D possibly called TRBD1 or TRBD2 (5 bases each). The CDR3 contains 11 residues. Germline assignment: CDR1 GTSNPN and CDR2 SVGIG (reference sequence). Deletions cut 2 bases from V and 10 bases from J, with 12 bases between. Written as DNA, the CDR3 is TGTGCCTGGAGTATGGGGGAATCACAGTACTTC. Its protein is CAWSMGESQYF. The whole variable domain, remainder taken from reference TRBV30 and TRBJ2-7, is SQTIHQWPATLVQPVGSPLSLECTVEGTSNPNLYWYRQAAGRGLQLLFYSVGIGQISSEVPQNLSASRPQDRQFILSSKKLLLSDSGFYLCAWSMGESQYFGPGTRLTVT.

This clone has a handful of counts. The chain joins TRBV9 to TRBJ2-2; 9 bases map to TRBD2. The trim removed 4 bases at V and 4 bases at J, leaving 5 bases unmatched. From germline, CDR1 is SGDLS and CDR2 YYNGEE. There are 15 residues in the CDR3. CDR3 loop: CASSPGTSSTGELFF. CDR3 nucleotide sequence: TGTGCCAGCAGCCCCGGGACTAGCTCCACCGGGGAGCTGTTTTTT.

The chain uses TRBV6-4 and TRBJ2-1; 7 bases line up with TRBD1. CDR3 length: 13 residues. J was trimmed by 6 bases and V by 5 bases; bases with no gene match: 4. CDR1 is MRHNA, CDR2 SNTAGT, per germline. The CDR3 coding sequence is TGTGCCAGCAGTCGAGACAGGGCCAATGAGCAGTTCTTC. This codes for CASSRDRANEQFF.

The CDR3 nucleotides read TGTGCCAGCAGCTGGGAGGGGCATCAGCCCCAGCATTTT. It specifies CASSWEGHQPQHF. This sequence joins TRBV7-9 and TRBJ1-5; possibly TRBD1 for D (5 bases). This CDR3 spans 13 amino acids. With 4 bases removed from V and 5 bases from J, the gap between germline ends came to 9 bases. The germline gives CDR1 SEHNR, CDR2 FQNEAQ (reference sequence).